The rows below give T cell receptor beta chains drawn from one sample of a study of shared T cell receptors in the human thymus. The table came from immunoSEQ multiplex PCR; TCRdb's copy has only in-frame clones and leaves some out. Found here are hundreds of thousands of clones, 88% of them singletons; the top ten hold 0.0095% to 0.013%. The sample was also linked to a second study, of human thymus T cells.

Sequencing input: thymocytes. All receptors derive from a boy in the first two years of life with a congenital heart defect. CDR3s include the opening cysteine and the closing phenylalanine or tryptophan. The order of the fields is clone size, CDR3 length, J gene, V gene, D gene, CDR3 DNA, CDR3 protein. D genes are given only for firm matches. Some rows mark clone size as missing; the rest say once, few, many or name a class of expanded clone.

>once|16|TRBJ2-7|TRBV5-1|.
TGCGCCAGCAGCTATGGACTGGGAGTTAGCTACTACGAGCAGTACTTC
CASSYGLGVSYYEQYF
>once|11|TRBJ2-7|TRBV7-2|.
TGTGCCAGCAGCTCTCGTTACGAGCAGTACTTC
CASSSRYEQYF
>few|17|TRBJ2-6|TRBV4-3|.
TGCGCCAGCAGCCAAGATCAGGGCTCCTCTGGGGCCAACGTCCTGACTTTC
CASSQDQGSSGANVLTF
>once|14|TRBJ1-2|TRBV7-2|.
TGTGCCAGCAGCTTACCCCGCGCGGCAGAGCGCTACACCTTC
CASSLPRAAERYTF
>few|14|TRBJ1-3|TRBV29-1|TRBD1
TGCAGCGTCCTGACAGGGAGCTCTGGAAACACCATATATTTT
CSVLTGSSGNTIYF
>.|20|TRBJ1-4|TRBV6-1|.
TGTGCCAGCAGTGAACGGGAGGGGGAGAGGGGTGGAAGGAGAGGAGAAAAACTGTTTTTT
CASSEREGERGGRRGEKLFF
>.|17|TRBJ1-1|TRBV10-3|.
TGTGCCATCAGTGGTCATGGGGCAGGGGATTTGAACACTGAAGCTTTCTTT
CAISGHGAGDLNTEAFF
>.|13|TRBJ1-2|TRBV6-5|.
TGTGCCAGCAGTGCCAGGGTACACTATGGCTACACCTTC
CASSARVHYGYTF
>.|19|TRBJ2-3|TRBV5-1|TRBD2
TGCGCCAGCAGCTTGAATCAGGGTCCTAGCGGGAAAAGCACAGATACGCAGTATTTT
CASSLNQGPSGKSTDTQYF
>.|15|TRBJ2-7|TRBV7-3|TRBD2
TGTGCCAGCAGCCTCCGGGGGGTGAGCTCCTACGAGCAGTACTTC
CASSLRGVSSYEQYF
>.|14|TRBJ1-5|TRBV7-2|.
TGTGCCAGCAGCTCGCAGGGCCCAAATCAGCCCCAGCATTTT
CASSSQGPNQPQHF
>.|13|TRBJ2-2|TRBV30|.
TGTGCCCATGGAGGGATAAGGACCGGGGAGCTGTTTTTT
CAHGGIRTGELFF
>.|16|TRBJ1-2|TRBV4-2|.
TGTGCCAGCAGCCAAGAATTTGGACCGGACTTGAGCGGCTACACCTTC
CASSQEFGPDLSGYTF
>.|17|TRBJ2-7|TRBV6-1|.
TGTGCCAGCAGTGAAGACGGCATTACAGGGAGTATCCACGAGCAGTACTTC
CASSEDGITGSIHEQYF
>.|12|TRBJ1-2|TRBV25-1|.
TGTGCCAGCAAGGCAGGGTACTATGGCTACACCTTC
CASKAGYYGYTF
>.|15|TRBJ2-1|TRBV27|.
TGTGCCAGCAGTTTATCGGGCAGGGGTGTCGGTGAGCAGTTCTTC
CASSLSGRGVGEQFF
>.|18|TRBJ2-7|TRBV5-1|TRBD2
TGCGCCAGCAGCTTGGTCGCCGGGGGGGCAGGGGAAACGGACGAGCAGTACTTC
CASSLVAGGAGETDEQYF
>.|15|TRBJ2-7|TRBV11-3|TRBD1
TGTGCCAGCAGCTCCCGGGACAGGGGGCTCTACGAGCAGTACTTC
CASSSRDRGLYEQYF
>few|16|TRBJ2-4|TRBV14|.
TGTGCCAGCAGCCTTTCGGGGGGAGGGGGCAAAAACATTCAGTACTTC
CASSLSGGGGKNIQYF
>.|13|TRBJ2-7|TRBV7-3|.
TGTGCCAGCAGCTACAGGGTCGACTACGAGCAGTACTTC
CASSYRVDYEQYF
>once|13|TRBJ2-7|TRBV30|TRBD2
TGTGCCTGGGGGGGAGGGGATACCTACGAGCAGTACTTC
CAWGGGDTYEQYF
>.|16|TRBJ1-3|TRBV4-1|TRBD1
TGCGCCAGCAGCCCGAGGGACAGTCGATCGGGAAACACCATATATTTT
CASSPRDSRSGNTIYF
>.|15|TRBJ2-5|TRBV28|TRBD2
TGTGCCAGCAGTGGGACTAGCGGGAGGGGAGAGACCCAGTACTTC
CASSGTSGRGETQYF
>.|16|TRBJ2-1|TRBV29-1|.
TGCAGCGTTGATAGATCGGAGGGGGCTCGGACAAATGAGCAGTTCTTC
CSVDRSEGARTNEQFF
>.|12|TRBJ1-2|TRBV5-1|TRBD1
TGCGCCAGCTGGACAGGGGGAGGAGGCTACACCTTC
CASWTGGGGYTF
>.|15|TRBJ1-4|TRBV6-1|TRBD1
TGTGCCAGCAGCGACAGGGGTCATCGTAAGGAAAAACTGTTTTTT
CASSDRGHRKEKLFF
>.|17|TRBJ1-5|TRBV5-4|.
TGTGCCAGCAGCTTTAAAGACAACCGCTATAGCAATCAGCCCCAGCATTTT
CASSFKDNRYSNQPQHF
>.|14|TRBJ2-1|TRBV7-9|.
TGTGCCACCTCCGTCGGGAGCTCCTACAATGAGCAGTTCTTC
CATSVGSSYNEQFF
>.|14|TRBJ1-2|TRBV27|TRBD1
TGTGCCAGCAGTTCGGGGACAGGGAACTATGGCTACACCTTC
CASSSGTGNYGYTF
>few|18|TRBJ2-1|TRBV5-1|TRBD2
TGCGCCAGCAGCATGGTTCCAGTAGCGGGACTTGCCTACAATGAGCAGTTCTTC
CASSMVPVAGLAYNEQFF
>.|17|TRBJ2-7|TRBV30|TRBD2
TGTGCCGCGAGCCCCCCCGACCGGGGAGCGGGAGAGGACGAGCAGTACTTC
CAASPPDRGAGEDEQYF
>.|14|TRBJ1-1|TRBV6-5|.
TGTGCCAGCAGTGGAACACACCCGGGAACTGAAGCTTTCTTT
CASSGTHPGTEAFF
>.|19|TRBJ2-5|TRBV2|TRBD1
TGTGCCAGCAGTGAAGCAAGGGACAGGGGCCGGGGGGGGCAAGAGACCCAGTACTTC
CASSEARDRGRGGQETQYF
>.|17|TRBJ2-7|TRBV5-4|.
TGTGCCAGCAGCTGCTCCCATGAGGTGACAGGCGGTTACGAGCAGTACTTC
CASSCSHEVTGGYEQYF
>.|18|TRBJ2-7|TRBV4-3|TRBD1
TGCGCCAGCAGCCAAGATAGGGTGGCCGACAGGGGAGTCTACGAGCAGTACTTC
CASSQDRVADRGVYEQYF
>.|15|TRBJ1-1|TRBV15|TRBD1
TGTGCCACCAGCAAACGGGACAGGCCGAACACTGAAGCTTTCTTT
CATSKRDRPNTEAFF
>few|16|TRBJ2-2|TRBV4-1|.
TGCGCCAGCAGCCAAGAAACAGCTTCGAACACCGGGGAGCTGTTTTTT
CASSQETASNTGELFF
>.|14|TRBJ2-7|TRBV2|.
TGTGCCAGCCAAATCACCAGGCTCTCCTACGAGCAGTACTTC
CASQITRLSYEQYF
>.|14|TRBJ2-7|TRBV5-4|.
TGTGCCAGCAGCTTTATGGGAGGCTCCTACGAGCAGTACTTC
CASSFMGGSYEQYF
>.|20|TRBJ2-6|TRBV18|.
TGTGCCAGCTCCCGGAATCCAGGGTTTCGGATGTGTTCTGGGGCCAACGTCCTGACTTTC
CASSRNPGFRMCSGANVLTF
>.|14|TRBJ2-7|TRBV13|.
TGTGCCAGCAGCTTAAACGGGAGCTCCTACGAGCAGTACTTC
CASSLNGSSYEQYF
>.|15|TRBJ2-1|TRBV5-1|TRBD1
TGCGCCAGCAGCTTGTATAGCCCGAGGGGGCATGAGCAGTTCTTC
CASSLYSPRGHEQFF
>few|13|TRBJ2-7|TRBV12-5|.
TGTGCTAGTGGTTTGGACCGGGGTGCCGAGCAGTACTTC
CASGLDRGAEQYF
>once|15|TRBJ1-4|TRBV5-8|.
TGTGCCAGCAGCTTGAGGGAAGGGGTTGGTGAAAAACTGTTTTTT
CASSLREGVGEKLFF
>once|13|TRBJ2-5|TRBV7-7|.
TGTGCCAGCAGCTCAGACAGCCAAGAGACCCAGTACTTC
CASSSDSQETQYF
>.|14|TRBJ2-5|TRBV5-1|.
TGCGCCAGCAGCTTGTCCCGGGAATGGGAGACCCAGTACTTC
CASSLSREWETQYF
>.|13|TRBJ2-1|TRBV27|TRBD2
TGTGCCAGCAGACTAGCGGGGTACAATGAGCAGTTCTTC
CASRLAGYNEQFF
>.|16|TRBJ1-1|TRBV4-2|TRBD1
TGTGCCAGCAGCGCGAGGGACAGTACCTTGAACACTGAAGCTTTCTTT
CASSARDSTLNTEAFF
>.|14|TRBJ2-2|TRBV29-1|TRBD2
TGCAGCGCGGGGACTAGCGGGAGGGGCGGGGAGCTGTTTTTT
CSAGTSGRGGELFF
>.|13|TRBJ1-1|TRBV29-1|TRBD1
TGCAGCGTTGTCCGGACAGGGGGGACTGAAGCTTTCTTT
CSVVRTGGTEAFF
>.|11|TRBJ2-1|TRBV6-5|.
TGTGCCAGCAGTTATCCCGGGGAGCAGTTCTTC
CASSYPGEQFF
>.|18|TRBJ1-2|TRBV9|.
TGTGCCAGCAGCGTAGACCCGGCTTGGGGGCGGAGGAACTATGGCTACACCTTC
CASSVDPAWGRRNYGYTF
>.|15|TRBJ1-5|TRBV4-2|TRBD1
TGTGCCAGCAGCCAAGAGGACAGGGACAATCAGCCCCAGCATTTT
CASSQEDRDNQPQHF
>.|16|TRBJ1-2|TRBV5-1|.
TGCGCCAGCAGCCCGGCACGGGGTCCGGATAAACATGGCTACACCTTC
CASSPARGPDKHGYTF